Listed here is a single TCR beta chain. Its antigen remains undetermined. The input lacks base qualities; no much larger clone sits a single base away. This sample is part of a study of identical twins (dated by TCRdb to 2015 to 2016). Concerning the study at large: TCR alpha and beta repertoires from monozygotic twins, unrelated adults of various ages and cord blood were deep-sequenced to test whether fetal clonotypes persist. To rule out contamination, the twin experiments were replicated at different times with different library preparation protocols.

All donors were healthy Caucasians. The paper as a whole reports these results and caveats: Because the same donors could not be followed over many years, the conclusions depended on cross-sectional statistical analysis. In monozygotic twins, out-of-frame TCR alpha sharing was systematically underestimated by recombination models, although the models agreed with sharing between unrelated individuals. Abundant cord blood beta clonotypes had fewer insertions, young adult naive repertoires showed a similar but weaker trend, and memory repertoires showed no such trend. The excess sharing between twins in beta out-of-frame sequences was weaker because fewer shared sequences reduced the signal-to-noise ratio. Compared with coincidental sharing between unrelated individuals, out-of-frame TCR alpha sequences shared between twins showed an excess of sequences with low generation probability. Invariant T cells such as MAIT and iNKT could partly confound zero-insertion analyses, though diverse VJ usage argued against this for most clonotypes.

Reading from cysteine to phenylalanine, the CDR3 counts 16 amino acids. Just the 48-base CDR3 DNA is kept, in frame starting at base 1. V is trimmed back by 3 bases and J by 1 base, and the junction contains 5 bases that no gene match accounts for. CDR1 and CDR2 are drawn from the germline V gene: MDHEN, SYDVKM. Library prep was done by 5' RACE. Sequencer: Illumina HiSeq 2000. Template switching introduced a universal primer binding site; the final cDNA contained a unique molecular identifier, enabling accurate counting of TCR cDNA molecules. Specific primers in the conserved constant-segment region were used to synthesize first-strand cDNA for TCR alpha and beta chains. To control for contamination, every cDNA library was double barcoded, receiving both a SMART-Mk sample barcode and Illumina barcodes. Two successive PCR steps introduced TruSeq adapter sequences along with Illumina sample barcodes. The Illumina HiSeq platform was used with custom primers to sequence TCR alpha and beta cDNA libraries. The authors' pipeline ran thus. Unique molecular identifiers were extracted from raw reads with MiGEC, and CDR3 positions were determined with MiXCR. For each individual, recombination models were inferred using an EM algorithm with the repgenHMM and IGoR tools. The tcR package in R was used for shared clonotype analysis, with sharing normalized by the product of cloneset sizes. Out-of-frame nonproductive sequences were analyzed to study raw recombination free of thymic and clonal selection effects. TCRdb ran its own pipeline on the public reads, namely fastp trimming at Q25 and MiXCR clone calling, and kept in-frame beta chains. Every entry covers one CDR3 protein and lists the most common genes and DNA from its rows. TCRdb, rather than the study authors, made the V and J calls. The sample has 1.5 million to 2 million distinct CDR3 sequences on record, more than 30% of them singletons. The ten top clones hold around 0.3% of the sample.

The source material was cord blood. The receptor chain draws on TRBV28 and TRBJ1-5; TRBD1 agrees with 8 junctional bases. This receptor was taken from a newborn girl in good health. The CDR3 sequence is CASSLHRGTSNQPQHF. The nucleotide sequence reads TGTGCCAGCAGTTTGCACAGGGGGACGAGCAATCAGCCCCAGCATTTT.